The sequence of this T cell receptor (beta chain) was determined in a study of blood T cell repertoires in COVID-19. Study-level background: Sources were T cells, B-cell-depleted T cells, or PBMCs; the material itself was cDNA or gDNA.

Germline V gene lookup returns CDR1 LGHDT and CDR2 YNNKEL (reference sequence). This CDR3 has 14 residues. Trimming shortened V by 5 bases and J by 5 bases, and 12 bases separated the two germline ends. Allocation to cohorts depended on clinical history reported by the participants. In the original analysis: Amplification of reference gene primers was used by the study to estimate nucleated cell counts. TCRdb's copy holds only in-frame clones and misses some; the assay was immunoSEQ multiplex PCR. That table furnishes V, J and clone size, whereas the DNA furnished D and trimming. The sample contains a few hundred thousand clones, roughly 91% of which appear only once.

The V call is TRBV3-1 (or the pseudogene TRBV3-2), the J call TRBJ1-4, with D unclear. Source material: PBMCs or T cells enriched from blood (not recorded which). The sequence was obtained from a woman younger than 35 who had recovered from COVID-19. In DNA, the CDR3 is TGTGCCAGCAGCGGGAGCAGCCGGAATGAAAAACTGTTTTTT. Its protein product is CASSGSSRNEKLFF.